This T cell receptor (beta chain) was profiled in a study of T cell responses to AZD1222 COVID-19 vaccine. Study information: Second-dose recipients at about 4 or about 12 weeks were treated as one pooled group. Findings of the study overall: Females made up more of the donors, who were largely white British, and clonal diversity may have come out too low. Just a handful of AZD1222 recipients tested seropositive at baseline.

About this clone: Its antigen is still unknown.

Only in-frame clones appear in the TCRdb table, and some are missing; sequencing was by immunoSEQ multiplex PCR. The sample shows approximately 130,000 clones, over 85% of them seen only once. The sample here was peripheral blood, taken on day 0 of AZD1222 vaccination. This sequence originates from an adult in good health.

CDR3 region: CASRQRTGGVNYGYTF. The CDR3 DNA reads as TGTGCCAGCAGACAACGGACAGGGGGCGTGAACTATGGCTACACCTTC. The gene calls are TRBV27 and TRBJ1-2; 11 positions agree with TRBD1. V lost 6 bases, J lost 2 bases, and 8 bases stayed unmatched. The CDR3 is made up of 16 amino acids. Germline V gene lookup returns CDR1 MNHEY and CDR2 SMNVEV (reference sequence).